This paragraph covers one T cell receptor (beta chain) sequence. Germline V lookup: CDR1 MNHEY, CDR2 SVGAGI. The V end lost 8 bases, the J end lost 5 bases, and 9 bases lay between the germline ends. The CDR3 is 11 amino acids. Assay: immunoSEQ multiplex PCR; the TCRdb copy retains only in-frame clones and omits some. The sample records about 400,000 clones, 88% being singletons. This specimen comes from a study of blood T cell repertoires in COVID-19. Looking at the study overall: COVID-19 samples, acute and convalescent, were from the United States, Italy and Spain. T cells, B-cell-depleted T cells, or PBMCs supplied cDNA or gDNA.

Assignment of participants to cohorts was predicated upon participant-reported clinical history. The sequenced sample consisted of PBMCs or T cells enriched from blood (not recorded which). J is TRBJ1-1 and V is TRBV6-5, with a weak D call TRBD1 (5 bases). This sequence originates from a woman aged 40 to 55 with acute COVID-19. The CDR3 region has the DNA TGTGCCAGCCACAGACAGACTGAAGCTTTCTTT. It specifies CASHRQTEAFF.